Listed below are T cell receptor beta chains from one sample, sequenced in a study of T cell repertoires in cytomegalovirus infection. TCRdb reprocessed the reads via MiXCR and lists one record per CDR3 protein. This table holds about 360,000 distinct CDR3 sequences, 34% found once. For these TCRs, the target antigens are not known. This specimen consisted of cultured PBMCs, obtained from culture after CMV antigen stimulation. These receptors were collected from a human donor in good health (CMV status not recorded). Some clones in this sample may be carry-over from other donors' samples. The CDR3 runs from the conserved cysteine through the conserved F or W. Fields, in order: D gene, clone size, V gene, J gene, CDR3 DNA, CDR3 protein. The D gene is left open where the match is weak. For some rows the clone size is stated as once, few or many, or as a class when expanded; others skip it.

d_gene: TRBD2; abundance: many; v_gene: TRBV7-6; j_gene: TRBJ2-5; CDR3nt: TGTGCCAGCAGCTTGGGAGCGGGAGGAGTCGGGATAGAGACCCAGTACTTC; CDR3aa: CASSLGAGGVGIETQYF
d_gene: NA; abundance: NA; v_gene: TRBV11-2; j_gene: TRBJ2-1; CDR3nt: TGTGCCAGCAGCTTAGGGACAGAGATCAATGAGCAGTTCTTC; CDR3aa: CASSLGTEINEQFF
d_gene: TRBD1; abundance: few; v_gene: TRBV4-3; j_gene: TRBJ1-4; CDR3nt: TGCGCCAGCAGCCAGGCACAGGGGGCTCGGGAAAAACTGTTTTTT; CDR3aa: CASSQAQGAREKLFF
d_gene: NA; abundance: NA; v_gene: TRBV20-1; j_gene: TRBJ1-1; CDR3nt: TGCAGTGCTAGCGTTTATACTGAAGCTTTCTTT; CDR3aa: CSASVYTEAFF
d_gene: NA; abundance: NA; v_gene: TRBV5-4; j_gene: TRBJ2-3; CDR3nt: TGTGCCAGCAGCCCGGAAACTAGCTCGCAGTATTTT; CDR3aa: CASSPETSSQYF
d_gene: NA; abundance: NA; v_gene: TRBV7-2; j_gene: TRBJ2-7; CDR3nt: TGTGCCAGCAGCCGACAGACGGACTACGAGCAGTACTTC; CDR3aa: CASSRQTDYEQYF
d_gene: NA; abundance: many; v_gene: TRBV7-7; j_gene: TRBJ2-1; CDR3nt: TGTGCCAGCAGCTTAACGGTGGACCCCTACAATGAGCAGTTCTTC; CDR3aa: CASSLTVDPYNEQFF
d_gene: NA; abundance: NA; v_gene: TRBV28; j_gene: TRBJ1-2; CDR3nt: TGTGCCAGCAGTTTAATAAGGACCAACTATGGCTACACCTTC; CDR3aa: CASSLIRTNYGYTF
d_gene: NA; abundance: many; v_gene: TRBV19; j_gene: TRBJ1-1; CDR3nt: TGTGCCAGTAGTATTTTCGGTCCCAGGGCCACTGAAGCTTTCTTT; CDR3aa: CASSIFGPRATEAFF
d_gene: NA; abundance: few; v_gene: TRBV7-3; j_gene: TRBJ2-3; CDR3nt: TGTGCCAGCAGCTTAGGGCGAAGCCGCACAGATACGCAGTATTTT; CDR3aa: CASSLGRSRTDTQYF
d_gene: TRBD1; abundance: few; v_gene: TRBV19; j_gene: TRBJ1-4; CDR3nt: TGTGCCAGTAGTCCTCCGGGACAGGGGTCGATTAATGAAAAACTGTTTTTT; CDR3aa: CASSPPGQGSINEKLFF
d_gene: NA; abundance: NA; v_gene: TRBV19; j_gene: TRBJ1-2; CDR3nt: TGTGCCAGTAGTACCGATTGGGCCTTAAAAAACTATGGCTACACCTTC; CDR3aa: CASSTDWALKNYGYTF
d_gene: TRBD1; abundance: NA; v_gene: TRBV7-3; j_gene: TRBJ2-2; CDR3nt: TGTGCCAGCAGCGTCGACAGGGGGATCGGGGAGCTGTTTTTT; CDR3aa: CASSVDRGIGELFF
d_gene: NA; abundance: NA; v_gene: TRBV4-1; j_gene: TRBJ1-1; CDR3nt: TGCGCCAGCAGCCAAGGCATGAGGGTTGGGGCTGAAGCTTTCTTT; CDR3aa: CASSQGMRVGAEAFF
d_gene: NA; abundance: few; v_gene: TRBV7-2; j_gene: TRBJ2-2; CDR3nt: TGTGCCAGCAGCTTACTTTTGGCGAACGGGGAGCTGTTTTTT; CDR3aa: CASSLLLANGELFF
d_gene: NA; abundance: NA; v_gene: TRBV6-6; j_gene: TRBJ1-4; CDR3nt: TGTGCCAGCAGGCGCCGACCTAAATTGGGTGAAAAACTGTTTTTT; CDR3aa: CASRRRPKLGEKLFF
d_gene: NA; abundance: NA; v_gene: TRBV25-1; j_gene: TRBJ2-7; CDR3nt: TGTGCCAGCAGTGAATGGAGCCGAGCCCTGAGAGACGAGCAGTACTTC; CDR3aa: CASSEWSRALRDEQYF
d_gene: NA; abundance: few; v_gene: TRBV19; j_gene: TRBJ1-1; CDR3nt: TGTGCCAGTAGCGACAGAGGCTCTGAAGCTTTCTTT; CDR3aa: CASSDRGSEAFF